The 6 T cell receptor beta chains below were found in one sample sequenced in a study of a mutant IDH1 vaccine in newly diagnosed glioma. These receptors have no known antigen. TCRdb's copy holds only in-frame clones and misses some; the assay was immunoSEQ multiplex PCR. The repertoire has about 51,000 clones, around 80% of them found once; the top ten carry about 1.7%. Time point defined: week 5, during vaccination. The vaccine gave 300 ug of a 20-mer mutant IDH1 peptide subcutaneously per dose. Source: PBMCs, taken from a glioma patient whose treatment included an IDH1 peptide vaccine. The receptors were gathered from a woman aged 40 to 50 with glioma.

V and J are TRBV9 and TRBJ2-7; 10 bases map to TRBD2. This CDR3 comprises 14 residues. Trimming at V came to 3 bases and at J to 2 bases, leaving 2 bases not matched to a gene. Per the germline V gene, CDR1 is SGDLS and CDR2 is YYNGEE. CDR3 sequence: CASSASGGAYEQYF. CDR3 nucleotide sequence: TGTGCCAGCAGCGCGAGCGGGGGGGCCTACGAGCAGTACTTC.

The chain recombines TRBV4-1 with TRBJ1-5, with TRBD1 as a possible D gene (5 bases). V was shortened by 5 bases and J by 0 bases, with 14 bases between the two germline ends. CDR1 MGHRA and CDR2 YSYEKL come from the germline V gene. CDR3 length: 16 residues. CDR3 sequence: CASSSGGAYSNQPQHF. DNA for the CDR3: TGCGCCAGCAGCTCGGGGGGAGCCTATAGCAATCAGCCCCAGCATTTT.

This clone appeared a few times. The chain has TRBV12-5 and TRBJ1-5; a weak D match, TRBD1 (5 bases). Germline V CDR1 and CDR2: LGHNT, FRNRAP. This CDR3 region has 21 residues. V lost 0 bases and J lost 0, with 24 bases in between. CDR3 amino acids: CASGLVNAGPGTVNSNQPQHF. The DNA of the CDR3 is TGTGCTAGTGGTTTGGTAAACGCCGGCCCCGGGACGGTGAATAGCAATCAGCCCCAGCATTTT.

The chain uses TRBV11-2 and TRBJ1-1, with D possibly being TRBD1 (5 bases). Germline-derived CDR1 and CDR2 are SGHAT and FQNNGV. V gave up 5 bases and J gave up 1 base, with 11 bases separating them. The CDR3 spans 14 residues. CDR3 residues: CASSPTGGNTEAFF. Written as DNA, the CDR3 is TGTGCCAGCAGCCCAACGGGGGGGAACACTGAAGCTTTCTTT.

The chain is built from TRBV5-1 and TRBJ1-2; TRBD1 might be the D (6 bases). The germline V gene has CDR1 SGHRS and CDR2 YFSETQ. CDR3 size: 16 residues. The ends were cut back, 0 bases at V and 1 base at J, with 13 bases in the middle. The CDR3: CASSLGSRGGNYGYTF. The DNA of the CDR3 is TGCGCCAGCAGCTTGGGGAGCAGGGGAGGTAACTATGGCTACACCTTC.

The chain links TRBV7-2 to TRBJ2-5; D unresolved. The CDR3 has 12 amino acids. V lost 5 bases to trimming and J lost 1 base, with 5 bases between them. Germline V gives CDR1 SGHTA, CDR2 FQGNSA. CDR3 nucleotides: TGTGCCAGCAGCCCCACCCAAGAGACCCAGTACTTC. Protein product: CASSPTQETQYF.